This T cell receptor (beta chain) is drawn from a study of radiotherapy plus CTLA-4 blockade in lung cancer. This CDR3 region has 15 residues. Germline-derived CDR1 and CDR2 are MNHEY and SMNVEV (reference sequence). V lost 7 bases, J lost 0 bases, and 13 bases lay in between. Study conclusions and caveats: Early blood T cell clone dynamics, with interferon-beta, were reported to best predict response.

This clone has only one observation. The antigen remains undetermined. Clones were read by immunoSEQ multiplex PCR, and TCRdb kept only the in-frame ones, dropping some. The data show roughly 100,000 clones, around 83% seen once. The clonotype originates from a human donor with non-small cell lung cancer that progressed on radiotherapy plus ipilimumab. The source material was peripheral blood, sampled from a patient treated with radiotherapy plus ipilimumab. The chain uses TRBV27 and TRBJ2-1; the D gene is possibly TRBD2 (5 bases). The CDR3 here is CASTSGADSYNEQFF. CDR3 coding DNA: TGTGCCAGCACGAGCGGAGCGGACTCCTACAATGAGCAGTTCTTC.